This T cell receptor (beta chain) was captured by sequencing in a study of T cell responses to AZD1222 COVID-19 vaccine. General study findings and limits: Unmutated variant regions are reportedly targeted by nearly half of spike-specific TCRs. Of the AZD1222 recipients, only six were seropositive at baseline.

For this clone: The antigen remains undetermined.

Unmatched junction bases numbered 11, after V lost 5 bases and J lost 2 bases. This CDR3 spans 16 amino acids. Germline V gene data show CDR1 as SGHTA and CDR2 as FQGNSA. Sequencing was performed with immunoSEQ multiplex PCR; in TCRdb, only in-frame clones are kept and a portion is missing. Here the sample spans almost 95,000 clones, 85% being singletons. Specimen: peripheral blood, collected 28 days after the second AZD1222 dose. The chain couples TRBV7-2 to TRBJ1-2; 7 bases agree with TRBD1. The origin of this receptor is an adult who received the AZD1222 COVID-19 vaccine. CDR3 amino acids: CASSPRPDRANYGYTF. Written as DNA, the CDR3 is TGTGCCAGCAGCCCTCGTCCCGACAGGGCCAACTATGGCTACACCTTC.